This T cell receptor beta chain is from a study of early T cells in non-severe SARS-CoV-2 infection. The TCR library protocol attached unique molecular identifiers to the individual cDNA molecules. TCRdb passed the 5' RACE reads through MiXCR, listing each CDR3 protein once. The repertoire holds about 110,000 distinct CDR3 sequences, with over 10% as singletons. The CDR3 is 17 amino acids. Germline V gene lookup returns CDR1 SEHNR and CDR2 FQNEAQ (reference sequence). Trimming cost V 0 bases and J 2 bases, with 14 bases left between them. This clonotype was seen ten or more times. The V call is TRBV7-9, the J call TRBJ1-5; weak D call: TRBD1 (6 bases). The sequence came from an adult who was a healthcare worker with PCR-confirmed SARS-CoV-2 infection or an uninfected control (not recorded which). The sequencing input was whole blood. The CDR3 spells CASSLALQGSGNQPQHF. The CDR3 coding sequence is TGTGCCAGCAGCTTAGCGTTGCAGGGGTCAGGCAATCAGCCCCAGCATTTT.